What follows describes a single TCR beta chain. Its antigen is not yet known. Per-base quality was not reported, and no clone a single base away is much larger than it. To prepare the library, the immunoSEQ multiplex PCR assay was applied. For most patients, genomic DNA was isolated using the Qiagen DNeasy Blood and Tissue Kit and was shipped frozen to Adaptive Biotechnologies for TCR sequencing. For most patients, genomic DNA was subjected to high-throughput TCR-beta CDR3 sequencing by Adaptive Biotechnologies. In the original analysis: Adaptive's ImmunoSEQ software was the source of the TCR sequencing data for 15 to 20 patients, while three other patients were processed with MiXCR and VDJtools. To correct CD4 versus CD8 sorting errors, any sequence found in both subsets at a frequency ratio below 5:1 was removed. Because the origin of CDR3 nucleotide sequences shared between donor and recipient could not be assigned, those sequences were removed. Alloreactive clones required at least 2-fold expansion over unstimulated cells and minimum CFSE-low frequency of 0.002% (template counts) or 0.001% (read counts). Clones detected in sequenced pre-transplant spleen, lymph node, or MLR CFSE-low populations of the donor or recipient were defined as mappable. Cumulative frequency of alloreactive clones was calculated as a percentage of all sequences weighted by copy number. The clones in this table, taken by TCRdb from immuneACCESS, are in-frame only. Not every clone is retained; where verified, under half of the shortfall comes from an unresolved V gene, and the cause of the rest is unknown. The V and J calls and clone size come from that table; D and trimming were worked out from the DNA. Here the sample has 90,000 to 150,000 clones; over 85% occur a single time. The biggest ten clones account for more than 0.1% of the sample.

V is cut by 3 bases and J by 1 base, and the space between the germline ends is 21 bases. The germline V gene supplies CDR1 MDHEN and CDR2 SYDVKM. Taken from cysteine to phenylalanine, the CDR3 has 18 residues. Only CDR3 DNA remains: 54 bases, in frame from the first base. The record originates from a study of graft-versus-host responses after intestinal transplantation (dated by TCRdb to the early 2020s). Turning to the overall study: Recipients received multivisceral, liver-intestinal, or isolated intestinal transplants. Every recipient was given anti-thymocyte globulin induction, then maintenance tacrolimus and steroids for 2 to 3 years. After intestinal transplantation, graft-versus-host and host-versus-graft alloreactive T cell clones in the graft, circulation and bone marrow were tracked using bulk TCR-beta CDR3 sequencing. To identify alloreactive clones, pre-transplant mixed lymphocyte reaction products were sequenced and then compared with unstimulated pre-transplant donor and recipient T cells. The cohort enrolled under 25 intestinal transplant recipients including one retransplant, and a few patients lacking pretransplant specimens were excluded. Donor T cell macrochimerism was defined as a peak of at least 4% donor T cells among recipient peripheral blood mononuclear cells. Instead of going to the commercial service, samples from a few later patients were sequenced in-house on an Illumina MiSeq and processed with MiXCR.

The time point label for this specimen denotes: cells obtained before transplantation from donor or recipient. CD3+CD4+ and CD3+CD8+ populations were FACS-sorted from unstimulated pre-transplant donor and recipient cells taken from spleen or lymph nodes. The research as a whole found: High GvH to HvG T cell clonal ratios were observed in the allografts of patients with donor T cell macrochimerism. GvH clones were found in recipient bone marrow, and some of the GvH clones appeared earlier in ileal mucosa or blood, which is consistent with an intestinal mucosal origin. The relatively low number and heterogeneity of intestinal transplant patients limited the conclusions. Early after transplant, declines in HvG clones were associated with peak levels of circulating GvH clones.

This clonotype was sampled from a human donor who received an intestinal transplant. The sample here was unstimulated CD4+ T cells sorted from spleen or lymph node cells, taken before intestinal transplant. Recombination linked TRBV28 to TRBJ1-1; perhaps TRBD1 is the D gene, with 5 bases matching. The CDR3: CASSFGGVPEGWNTEAFF. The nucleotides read TGTGCCAGCAGTTTCGGGGGGGTGCCCGAGGGGTGGAACACTGAAGCTTTCTTT.